Each of the 32 T cell receptor beta chains below was sequenced from the same sample in a study of cytomegalovirus exposure and HLA in healthy donors. PCR amplification relied on 60 Vbeta primers (plus 13 Jbeta primers). Only in-frame clones appear in the TCRdb table, and some are missing; sequencing was by immunoSEQ multiplex PCR. The sample shows 120,000 or so clones, 65% to 75% of them seen only once. The material sequenced was PBMCs. The source is a middle-aged man in good health and CMV-seropositive.

This chain links TRBV25-1 with TRBJ2-3, with 12 positions matching TRBD1. There are 16 residues in the CDR3. CDR1 is MGHDK, CDR2 SYGVNS, per germline. Trimming removed 3 bases from V and 4 bases from J; junction bases left unmatched: 5. CDR3 coding DNA: TGTGCCAGCAGTGAGGGGGACAGGGGGCCCGCAGATACGCAGTATTTT. Encoded protein: CASSEGDRGPADTQYF.

In regard to this clone: No DNA is shown, since the ends of the CDR3 on it are uncertain; the CDR3 is the one TCRdb lists. The chain links TRBV12-2 to TRBJ2-6; TRBD1, the D gene given by the table, was not confirmed from the DNA. TRBV12-2 is termed a pseudogene. The length of the CDR3 is 19 amino acids, counting both ends. The CDR3 spells CASRITGPYPCSGANVLTF.

This chain joins TRBV14 and TRBJ1-1; 8 bases are a match to TRBD1. This CDR3 contains 14 residues. Trimming at V came to 5 bases and at J to 4 bases, leaving 6 bases not matched to a gene. The germline V gene has CDR1 SGHDN and CDR2 FVKESK. This CDR3 is CASSAKTGGTEAFF. DNA of the CDR3: TGTGCCAGCAGCGCGAAAACAGGGGGCACTGAAGCTTTCTTT.

This rearrangement joins TRBV4-3 to TRBJ1-2, with 10 bases matching TRBD1. With V trimmed by 3 bases and J by 9 bases, 4 bases remained unmatched. This CDR3 comprises 13 residues. Germline CDR1 reads LGHNA; CDR2 reads YSLEER. The chain's CDR3 is CASSQGQGLSYTF. CDR3 coding DNA: TGCGCCAGCAGCCAGGGACAGGGGTTGAGCTACACCTTC.

This chain connects TRBV28 to TRBJ2-5, with 9 bases matching TRBD1. This CDR3 region has 13 residues. Germline CDR1 MDHEN, CDR2 SYDVKM. Trimming at V came to 7 bases and at J to 4 bases, leaving 4 bases not matched to a gene. The CDR3 coding sequence is TGTGCCAGCATGGGACAGGGCTTAGAGACCCAGTACTTC. Its translation: CASMGQGLETQYF.

This sequence joins TRBV7-2 and TRBJ1-1, with TRBD1 matching 7 bases. The germline V gene encodes CDR1 SGHTA and CDR2 FQGNSA. V lost 3 bases, J lost 5 bases, and 6 bases stayed unmatched. The CDR3 is 14 amino acids. The CDR3 DNA is TGTGCCAGCAGCTTCGGGACAGCACCTACTGAAGCTTTCTTT. This gives the protein CASSFGTAPTEAFF.

In this sample, this clone turned up a few times. The gene calls are TRBV6-5 and TRBJ1-2; 7 nucleotides line up with TRBD1. With 7 bases clipped from V and 4 bases from J, the junction kept 12 bases outside the gene matches. The CDR3 spans 15 residues. The germline V gene encodes CDR1 MNHEY and CDR2 SVGAGI. The CDR3 coding sequence is TGTGCCAGCAAGCTTGGACAGGCCGAGGGCTATGGCTACACCTTC. This gives the protein CASKLGQAEGYGYTF.

J is TRBJ2-4 and V is TRBV5-1; D possibly corresponds to TRBD1 (5 bases). Trimming took 1 base from V and 0 from J, leaving 8 bases between them. The CDR3 has 15 residues. CDR1 is SGHRS, CDR2 YFSETQ, per germline. For the CDR3, the DNA is TGCGCCAGCAGCTTGAGGGGCCTAGCCAAAAACATTCAGTACTTC. Its translation: CASSLRGLAKNIQYF.

The V call is TRBV5-4, the J call TRBJ2-7; D may be TRBD2 (7 bases). This CDR3 spans 14 amino acids. Trimming removed 5 bases from V and 2 bases from J, with 14 bases in between. Germline CDR1 SGHNT, CDR2 YYREEE (reference sequence). The CDR3 DNA follows: TGTGCCAGCAGTCAGGGGCGGGGGACCTACGAGCAGTACTTC. As protein: CASSQGRGTYEQYF. Full variable domain (outside the CDR3, taken from reference TRBV5-4 and TRBJ2-7): ETGVTQSPTHLIKTRGQQVTLRCSSQSGHNTVSWYQQALGQGPQFIFQYYREEENGRGNFPPRFSGLQFPNYSSELNVNALELDDSALYLCASSQGRGTYEQYFGPGTRLTVT.

This chain joins TRBV18 and TRBJ1-1; 9 bases match TRBD1. CDR3 length: 16 residues. CDR1 is KGHSH, CDR2 LQKENI, per germline. J was trimmed by 1 base and V by 4 bases; bases with no gene match: 7. CDR3 in amino acids: CASSRTGGRGNTEAFF. For the CDR3, the DNA is TGTGCCAGCTCACGCACAGGGGGCCGAGGGAACACTGAAGCTTTCTTT.

The chain joins TRBV19 to TRBJ1-2; 9 nucleotides line up with TRBD1. CDR3 size: 15 residues. In germline, CDR1 is LNHDA, CDR2 SQIVND (reference sequence). J was trimmed by 7 bases and V by 2 bases; bases with no gene match: 8. The CDR3 coding sequence is TGTGCCAGTAGTATATGGGACAGGGAATCGAGTGGCTACACCTTC. Translation gives CASSIWDRESSGYTF. Using reference TRBV19 and TRBJ1-2 for the parts outside the CDR3, the full variable domain is DGGITQSPKYLFRKEGQNVTLSCEQNLNHDAMYWYRQDPGQGLRLIYYSQIVNDFQKGDIAEGYSVSREKKESFPLTVTSAQKNPTAFYLCASSIWDRESSGYTFGSGTRLTVV.

The CDR3 DNA follows: TGTGCCAGCAGCCACCACGCGCGCTTAGCGGGATCTTACGAGCAGTACTTC. It specifies CASSHHARLAGSYEQYF. The chain has TRBV4-2 and TRBJ2-7, with 8 bases matching TRBD2. Unmatched junction bases numbered 14, after V lost 3 bases and J lost 4 bases. This CDR3 has 17 residues. Germline V gene data show CDR1 as LGHNA and CDR2 as YNFKEQ.

The chain combines TRBV11-1 with TRBJ2-3; the match to TRBD2 covers 8 bases. Per the germline V gene, CDR1 is SGHAT and CDR2 is FQDESV (reference sequence). V lost 6 bases, J lost 4 bases, and 9 bases stayed unmatched. The CDR3 has 15 amino acids. DNA of the CDR3: TGTGCCAGCAGACCGGGACTAGGACCGTCAGATACGCAGTATTTT. Protein product: CASRPGLGPSDTQYF.

This clone turned up a few times. J is TRBJ2-7 and V is TRBV6-5; D call uncertain. V was pared by 6 bases and J by 3 bases, with 12 bases between. Germline CDR1 is MNHEY and CDR2 is SVGAGI. The CDR3 totals 13 residues. In DNA, the CDR3 is TGTGCCAGCAGCCCAAGTAGTCGCTACGAGCAGTACTTC. Its protein product is CASSPSSRYEQYF.

The chain employs TRBV6-5 and TRBJ2-5, with 9 bases that match TRBD1. V shed 6 bases, J shed 2 bases, and the junction held 1 base outside the gene matches. Germline assignment: CDR1 MNHEY and CDR2 SVGAGI. The CDR3 loop spans 13 amino acids. Here the CDR3 reads CASRGTGQETQYF. Here the CDR3 DNA reads TGTGCCAGCAGGGGGACAGGGCAAGAGACCCAGTACTTC.

V is TRBV27 and J is TRBJ1-4; possible D gene TRBD1, 6 bases. The CDR3 covers 16 residues. Germline CDR1 is MNHEY and CDR2 is SMNVEV (reference sequence). Trimming removed 5 bases from V and 0 bases from J, with 13 bases in between. The CDR3 bases are TGTGCCAGCAGTCCCCGGACAGCTTCAACTAATGAAAAACTGTTTTTT. Protein: CASSPRTASTNEKLFF.

The rearrangement joins TRBV19 to TRBJ1-5, with unresolved D. The V and J ends lost 7 bases and 0 bases respectively, with 10 bases between them. This CDR3 contains 14 residues. Germline V gives CDR1 LNHDA, CDR2 SQIVND (reference sequence). CDR3 region: CASKSEPSNQPQHF. The DNA of the CDR3 is TGTGCCAGTAAATCAGAACCTAGCAATCAGCCCCAGCATTTT.

The V gene is TRBV11-2, the J gene TRBJ1-6; D perhaps matches TRBD1 (6 bases). The length of the CDR3 is 16 residues. CDR1 is SGHAT and CDR2 is FQNNGV in the germline V gene. Trimming left V 5 bases short and J 7 bases short, with 18 bases between. The CDR3 protein is CASSRNQGRQNSPLHF. CDR3 in DNA: TGTGCCAGCAGCCGGAATCAGGGGCGCCAAAATTCACCCCTCCACTTT.

The rearrangement links TRBV10-1 to TRBJ1-2; 7 nucleotides agree with TRBD1. Trimming cost V 5 bases and J 11 bases; bases outside gene matches: 11. In germline, CDR1 is WNHNN, CDR2 SYGVQD (reference sequence). This CDR3 is 13 amino acids long. For the CDR3, the DNA is TGCGCCAGCAGTAGGACAGGACATCGGGGGTACACCTTC. The encoded protein is CASSRTGHRGYTF.

The CDR3 nucleotides read TGTGCCAGCAGTCCCGGACTAGCGGGACACGAGCAGTACTTC. Translated: CASSPGLAGHEQYF. V usage is TRBV28 and J usage is TRBJ2-7; 12 bases match TRBD2. Germline-derived CDR1 and CDR2 are MDHEN and SYDVKM. This CDR3 contains 14 residues. Trimming at V came to 5 bases and at J to 5 bases, leaving 4 bases not matched to a gene.

This clone was seen more than once but under ten times. The chain employs TRBV6-5 and TRBJ2-3; D remains ambiguous. Trimming took off 0 bases at V and 4 bases at J, with 11 bases between the two ends. This CDR3 region has 15 residues. In germline, CDR1 is MNHEY, CDR2 SVGAGI. The CDR3 is CASSYSPFLADTQYF. In nucleotides, the CDR3 is TGTGCCAGCAGTTACTCCCCATTTCTAGCAGATACGCAGTATTTT.

This rearrangement joins TRBV27 to TRBJ2-1; possibly TRBD1 for D (5 bases). Trimming cost V 5 bases and J 5 bases, with 16 bases left between them. The CDR3 consists of 15 residues. Germline values: CDR1 MNHEY, CDR2 SMNVEV (reference sequence). The CDR3 here is CASSLPGLSHNEQFF. The CDR3 coding sequence is TGTGCCAGCAGTCTTCCAGGGCTTTCCCACAATGAGCAGTTCTTC.

The chain has TRBV6-1 and TRBJ1-3, with 7 bases matching TRBD1. With 7 bases clipped from V and 8 bases from J, the junction kept 11 bases outside the gene matches. The CDR3 length is 14 residues. The germline gives CDR1 MNHNS, CDR2 SASEGT. CDR3 residues: CASILQGGFYTIYF. The CDR3 nucleotides are TGTGCCAGCATCCTGCAGGGGGGCTTCTACACCATATATTTT.

This sequence joins TRBV7-2 and TRBJ2-7; D unclear. The CDR3 is made up of 11 amino acids. Germline CDR1 and CDR2: SGHTA and FQGNSA. Trimming cost V 5 bases and J 7 bases, with 9 bases left between them. This CDR3 reads CASSPLREQYF. CDR3 nucleotide sequence: TGTGCCAGCAGCCCCCTCAGGGAGCAGTACTTC.

CDR3 residues: CASSRGTSGGDSYEQYF. In DNA form, the CDR3 reads TGTGCCAGCAGCCGAGGGACTAGCGGGGGGGACTCCTACGAGCAGTACTTC. The gene calls are TRBV7-9 and TRBJ2-7, with TRBD2 matching over 16 bases. J was trimmed by 0 bases and V by 5 bases; bases with no gene match: 4. Germline lookup yields CDR1 SEHNR and CDR2 FQNEAQ (reference sequence). The CDR3 is made up of 17 amino acids.

The chain couples TRBV15 to TRBJ2-4; 9 nucleotides agree with TRBD1. V lost 5 bases, J lost 2 bases, and 4 bases stayed unmatched. Germline V lookup: CDR1 LNHNV, CDR2 YYDKDF (reference sequence). The CDR3 is made up of 15 amino acids. The CDR3 protein is CATSRDRGTKNIQYF. The CDR3 bases are TGTGCCACCAGCCGTGACAGGGGGACCAAAAACATTCAGTACTTC.

This clone occurred a few times. The V call is TRBV5-4, the J call TRBJ2-2, with 8 bases that match TRBD2. The germline CDR1 and CDR2 sequences are SGHNT and YYREEE (reference sequence). V gave up 5 bases and J gave up 6 bases; unmatched junction bases: 9. CDR3 length: 15 residues. CDR3 protein: CASRTPGLGSGELFF. The CDR3 coding sequence is TGTGCCAGCAGGACGCCGGGACTAGGGTCCGGGGAGCTGTTTTTT.

This rearrangement joins TRBV5-1 to TRBJ2-5; TRBD1 matches at 7 bases. The junction had 4 bases not matched to a gene; V was cut back by 3 bases and J by 2 bases. The CDR3 extends over 14 amino acids. Germline CDR1 is SGHRS and CDR2 is YFSETQ. DNA for the CDR3: TGCGCCAGCAGCTCACGGACAGGTCAAGAGACCCAGTACTTC. This codes for CASSSRTGQETQYF.

This clone was picked up a small number of times. CDR3 residues: CASIRESDYGYTF. CDR3 bases: TGTGCCAGCATAAGGGAGTCGGACTATGGCTACACCTTC. The chain employs TRBV28 and TRBJ1-2, with D unclear. V was clipped by 7 bases and J by 3 bases, with 12 bases between them. This CDR3 has 13 amino acids. Per germline, CDR1 MDHEN and CDR2 SYDVKM.

V is TRBV30 and J is TRBJ2-7; 7 positions match TRBD1. The CDR3 extends over 15 amino acids. Unmatched junction bases numbered 11, after V lost 3 bases and J lost 3 bases. CDR1 GTSNPN and CDR2 SVGIG come from the germline V gene (reference sequence). CDR3 amino acids: CAWSRSTGMRYEQYF. The CDR3 nucleotides read TGTGCCTGGAGCCGATCGACAGGGATGCGCTACGAGCAGTACTTC.

DNA of the CDR3: TGTGCCAGTAGTTTGGTGACAGGGTATGGCTACACCTTC. Protein sequence: CASSLVTGYGYTF. The chain employs TRBV19 and TRBJ1-2, with 7 nucleotides matching TRBD1. Germline CDR1 and CDR2: LNHDA and SQIVND (reference sequence). The CDR3 runs 13 residues. V was clipped by 5 bases and J by 5 bases; unmatched bases: 5.

V and J are TRBV7-2 and TRBJ1-2; a possible D gene is TRBD1 (6 bases). The V end lost 5 bases, the J end lost 0 bases, and 10 bases lay between the germline ends. In germline, CDR1 is SGHTA, CDR2 FQGNSA. The CDR3 is made up of 14 amino acids. CDR3 DNA sequence: TGTGCCAGCAGCCCCAACAGGGCTAACTATGGCTACACCTTC. Translating it yields CASSPNRANYGYTF.